The 30 T cell receptor beta chains below all came from one sample that was sequenced in a study of blood T cell repertoires in COVID-19 (TCRdb year 2020). Library generation was performed with the immunoSEQ multiplex PCR assay. The immuneACCESS repertoire file appears here via TCRdb, limited to in-frame rearrangements. These files lack a portion of the clones; in checked studies, under half of the deficit traces to unresolved V genes, and the cause of the others is not known. This sample lists about 200,000 clones; around four fifths were detected once. The ten largest clones add up to approximately 2.9% of the sample. Sequenced input: peripheral blood. The source of these receptors is a woman older than 75 with active or convalescent COVID-19.

The rearrangement links TRBV7-9 to TRBJ2-2; 8 bases line up with TRBD1. In germline, CDR1 is SEHNR, CDR2 FQNEAQ (reference sequence). CDR3 length equals 15 residues. J was trimmed by 3 bases and V by 3 bases; bases with no gene match: 3. In nucleotides, the CDR3 is TGTGCCAGCAGCTTCAGGGGGCTCGACACCGGGGAGCTGTTTTTT. Translation: CASSFRGLDTGELFF.

The J gene is TRBJ1-2, the V gene TRBV7-8; 7 bases align to TRBD1. V trimming: 1 base; J trimming: 2 bases; junction bases outside the gene matches: 1. Germline V gene sequence: CDR1 SGHVS, CDR2 FQNEAQ. CDR3 length: 14 residues. This CDR3 is CASSLGQGNYGYTF. In DNA, the CDR3 is TGTGCCAGCAGCTTAGGACAGGGAAACTATGGCTACACCTTC.

This clone was observed a single time. The chain carries TRBV5-5 and TRBJ2-2; 7 positions match TRBD1. This CDR3 has 15 amino acids. Unmatched junction bases numbered 8, after V lost 3 bases and J lost 6 bases. From germline, CDR1 is SGHKS and CDR2 YYEKEE (reference sequence). The CDR3 is CASSSRGILAGELFF. DNA for the CDR3: TGTGCCAGCAGCTCCAGGGGGATATTGGCCGGGGAGCTGTTTTTT.

This clone appeared a few times. This chain connects TRBV7-9 to TRBJ2-7; tentatively, D is TRBD1 (6 bases). The CDR3 has 13 residues. Germline CDR1 SEHNR, CDR2 FQNEAQ (reference sequence). Trimming cost V 3 bases and J 6 bases, with 12 bases left between them. The CDR3: CASSFSAQGEQYF. The DNA of the CDR3 is TGTGCCAGCAGCTTCTCAGCACAGGGCGAGCAGTACTTC.

The V call is TRBV29-1, the J call TRBJ2-1; D may be TRBD2 (6 bases). Germline CDR1 and CDR2: SQVTM and ANQGSEA. This CDR3 is 13 amino acids long. The V end lost 3 bases, the J end lost 5 bases, and 11 bases lay between the germline ends. CDR3 in DNA: TGCAGCGTTGAGGGGGGTCCGAACAATGAGCAGTTCTTC. This codes for CSVEGGPNNEQFF.

This clone was seen a handful of times. CDR3: CASHGQGTNYGYTF. CDR3 coding DNA: TGTGCCAGCCATGGACAGGGAACTAACTATGGCTACACCTTC. The chain couples TRBV7-9 to TRBJ1-2; TRBD1 matches 8 bases. Germline CDR1 SEHNR, CDR2 FQNEAQ (reference sequence). The CDR3 spans 14 residues. V shed 8 bases, J shed 0 bases, and the junction held 5 bases outside the gene matches.

The V and J genes are TRBV7-2 and TRBJ2-7; 7 nucleotides agree with TRBD1. The CDR3 runs to 15 residues. J was trimmed by 2 bases and V by 2 bases; bases with no gene match: 6. In germline, CDR1 is SGHTA, CDR2 FQGNSA. CDR3 residues: CASSLFFQGAYEQYF. The CDR3 DNA follows: TGTGCCAGCAGCTTATTTTTCCAGGGGGCCTACGAGCAGTACTTC.

J is TRBJ2-3 and V is TRBV3-1 (or the pseudogene TRBV3-2); 9 nucleotides align to TRBD2. The trim removed 0 bases at V and 4 bases at J, leaving 5 bases unmatched. In germline, CDR1 is LGHDT, CDR2 YNNKEL (reference sequence). The CDR3 runs 16 residues. The CDR3 spells CASSQDGLAPADTQYF. CDR3 nucleotides: TGTGCCAGCAGCCAAGATGGACTAGCGCCGGCAGATACGCAGTATTTT.

The V call is TRBV20-1, the J call TRBJ1-1; D is uncertain. Germline loops: CDR1 DFQATT, CDR2 SNEGSKA (reference sequence). CDR3 length: 12 residues. V lost 4 bases and J lost 3, with 9 bases in between. In DNA, the CDR3 is TGCAGTGCTATTGATCAGTACACTGAAGCTTTCTTT. Translating gives CSAIDQYTEAFF.

This clone came up once. The V gene is TRBV2, the J gene TRBJ1-6; no clear D gene. Germline CDR1 is SNHLY and CDR2 is FYNNEI. The CDR3 extends over 15 amino acids. V shed 3 bases and J shed 2 bases, with 8 bases lying between them. In DNA, the CDR3 is TGTGCCAGCAGTGACGGGAGGGCCTATAATTCACCCCTCCACTTT. This gives the protein CASSDGRAYNSPLHF. The variable domain in full, completed from reference TRBV2 and TRBJ1-6, reads EPEVTQTPSHQVTQMGQEVILRCVPISNHLYFYWYRQILGQKVEFLVSFYNNEISEKSEIFDDQFSVERPDGSNFTLKIRSTKLEDSAMYFCASSDGRAYNSPLHFGNGTRLTVT.

The CDR3 is CASSAGQGSNQPQHF. CDR3 nucleotide sequence: TGTGCCAGCAGCGCGGGACAGGGTAGCAATCAGCCCCAGCATTTT. The chain has TRBV7-6 and TRBJ1-5; 9 nucleotides align to TRBD1. This CDR3 region has 15 residues. The junction had 2 bases not matched to a gene; V was cut back by 5 bases and J by 0 bases. CDR1 and CDR2 (germline): SGHVS, FNYEAQ.

A few counts support this clone. The chain uses TRBV7-3 and TRBJ2-6; no firm D call. The length of the CDR3 is 15 residues. In germline, CDR1 is SGHTA, CDR2 FQGTGA. Trimming took 2 bases from V and 0 from J, leaving 5 bases between them. CDR3 loop: CASSLVNSGANVLTF. The CDR3 region has the DNA TGTGCCAGCAGCTTAGTCAACTCTGGGGCCAACGTCCTGACTTTC.

The chain uses TRBV6-5 and TRBJ1-6; TRBD1 matches at 9 bases. Germline values: CDR1 MNHEY, CDR2 SVGAGI. The CDR3 runs to 13 residues. J lost 11 bases, V lost 2 bases, and 1 base had no gene match. The chain's CDR3 is CASSYDRGAPLHF. The CDR3 nucleotides are TGTGCCAGCAGTTACGACAGGGGGGCACCCCTCCACTTT.

This chain links TRBV6-6 with TRBJ1-5; 7 bases match TRBD1. The germline gives CDR1 MNHNY, CDR2 SVGAGI (reference sequence). This CDR3 region has 14 residues. Unmatched junction bases numbered 4, after V lost 6 bases and J lost 2 bases. The CDR3 loop reads CASRTGQGNQPQHF. DNA of the CDR3: TGTGCCAGCAGGACTGGACAGGGCAATCAGCCCCAGCATTTT.

The chain is built from TRBV19 and TRBJ1-5; 7 bases agree with TRBD1. The CDR3 is 15 residues long. Germline-derived CDR1 and CDR2 are LNHDA and SQIVND (reference sequence). After removal of 9 bases from V and 0 bases from J, the junction contained 8 bases not matched to a gene. The CDR3 DNA reads TGTGCCAGCGGACAGGACTCTTTTAGCAATCAGCCCCAGCATTTT. Encoded protein: CASGQDSFSNQPQHF. Combining the CDR3 with reference TRBV19 and TRBJ1-5 gives the whole variable domain DGGITQSPKYLFRKEGQNVTLSCEQNLNHDAMYWYRQDPGQGLRLIYYSQIVNDFQKGDIAEGYSVSREKKESFPLTVTSAQKNPTAFYLCASGQDSFSNQPQHFGDGTRLSIL.

The chain has TRBV27 and TRBJ2-2; D may be TRBD1 (5 bases). The CDR3 has 17 amino acids. Trimming took 0 bases from V and 4 from J, leaving 15 bases between them. Per the germline V gene, CDR1 is MNHEY and CDR2 is SMNVEV (reference sequence). DNA of the CDR3: TGTGCCAGCAGTTTATCGGTGCAGGGTCTTGGCACCGGGGAGCTGTTTTTT. Encoded protein: CASSLSVQGLGTGELFF.

This clone has a handful of counts. The chain is built from TRBV5-4 and TRBJ2-1, with 12 bases fitting TRBD1. CDR3 length equals 14 residues. Losses at the gene ends were 4 bases for V and 9 bases for J; bases not matched to a gene: 5. CDR1 is SGHNT, CDR2 YYREEE, per germline (reference sequence). CDR3 bases: TGTGCCAGCAGCCCGGGACAGGGGGCGGCTGAGCAGTTCTTC. It encodes CASSPGQGAAEQFF.

The V call is TRBV9, the J call TRBJ1-1; TRBD1 matches at 8 bases. This CDR3 is 15 amino acids long. Germline V gives CDR1 SGDLS, CDR2 YYNGEE. The V segment lost 2 bases and the J segment 1 base; nucleotides outside the gene matches: 4. The CDR3 region is CASSVDREGNTEAFF. CDR3 sequence (DNA): TGTGCCAGCAGCGTGGACAGGGAGGGGAACACTGAAGCTTTCTTT.

V usage is TRBV5-1 and J usage is TRBJ1-6; tentatively, D is TRBD1 (6 bases). Looked up from germline, CDR1 is SGHRS and CDR2 is YFSETQ. CDR3 length equals 13 residues. V was clipped by 2 bases and J by 9 bases, with 9 bases between them. The DNA of the CDR3 is TGCGCCAGCAGCTTTACAGGGCCTTCACCCCTCCACTTT. The encoded protein is CASSFTGPSPLHF.

The chain is built from TRBV9 and TRBJ1-1, with unresolved D. The CDR3 is 14 residues long. In germline, CDR1 is SGDLS, CDR2 YYNGEE. V lost 0 bases, J lost 0 bases, and 6 bases lay in between. The CDR3 DNA reads TGTGCCAGCAGCGTAGGCGGGATGAACACTGAAGCTTTCTTT. It codes for CASSVGGMNTEAFF.

This sequence joins TRBV12-3 or TRBV12-4 and TRBJ1-2, with D unresolved. CDR3 length: 12 residues. Trimming took off 2 bases at V and 5 bases at J, with 6 bases between the two ends. As DNA, the CDR3 is TGTGCCAGCAGTTTAAGAGTTTATGGCTACACCTTC. Translated: CASSLRVYGYTF.

V gene TRBV19 combines with J gene TRBJ1-5; TRBD1 is a possible D gene (5 bases). This CDR3 contains 14 residues. The ends were cut back, 5 bases at V and 3 bases at J, with 11 bases in the middle. The germline CDR1 and CDR2 sequences are LNHDA and SQIVND (reference sequence). CDR3 region: CASSFGDFNQPQHF. Written as DNA, the CDR3 is TGTGCCAGTAGTTTCGGGGACTTCAATCAGCCCCAGCATTTT.

The chain recombines TRBV15 with TRBJ1-6; D is possibly TRBD1 (6 bases). CDR3 length: 14 residues. CDR1 LNHNV and CDR2 YYDKDF come from the germline V gene (reference sequence). V was pared by 8 bases and J by 8 bases, with 16 bases between. CDR3 coding DNA: TGTGCCACCGCCCAAGACAGGACGTATTCACCCCTCCACTTT. Residues: CATAQDRTYSPLHF.

This chain joins TRBV19 and TRBJ2-2; 10 bases match TRBD1. The germline V gene encodes CDR1 LNHDA and CDR2 SQIVND (reference sequence). The CDR3 loop spans 18 amino acids. Trimming cost V 4 bases and J 5 bases; bases outside gene matches: 13. The chain's CDR3 is CASSKTGQGWERTGELFF. The CDR3 nucleotides read TGTGCCAGTAGTAAGACGGGACAGGGGTGGGAGAGAACCGGGGAGCTGTTTTTT.

The V gene is TRBV7-9, the J gene TRBJ1-2; TRBD1 agrees at 7 bases. The trim removed 0 bases at V and 8 bases at J, leaving 15 bases unmatched. The CDR3 has 17 residues. CDR1 is SEHNR and CDR2 is FQNEAQ in the germline V gene (reference sequence). Here the CDR3 reads CASSLAPGGPSLRGYTF. CDR3 in DNA: TGTGCCAGCAGCTTAGCCCCAGGGGGTCCCTCCCTAAGGGGCTACACCTTC.

This clone was seen more than once but under ten times. The chain uses TRBV4-1 and TRBJ1-4, with TRBD1 as a possible D gene (5 bases). Germline CDR1 MGHRA, CDR2 YSYEKL. The CDR3 is 15 amino acids. Trimming removed 1 base from V and 4 bases from J, with 10 bases in between. The CDR3 spells CASSQADKFNEKLFF. The CDR3 nucleotides are TGCGCCAGCAGCCAAGCGGACAAATTTAATGAAAAACTGTTTTTT.

The rearrangement links TRBV7-9 to TRBJ2-5; D remains unclear. The germline V gene encodes CDR1 SEHNR and CDR2 FQNEAQ (reference sequence). CDR3 length: 12 residues. V was cut by 1 base and J by 5 bases, with 5 bases left in between. In DNA, the CDR3 is TGTGCCAGCAGCTTAGTTTCGGAGACCCAGTACTTC. Translating gives CASSLVSETQYF.

This sequence joins TRBV24-1 and TRBJ2-2, with 14 bases aligning to TRBD2. The germline CDR1 and CDR2 sequences are KGHDR and SFDVKD. V shed 3 bases, J shed 7 bases, and the junction held 18 bases outside the gene matches. The CDR3 spans 21 residues. The CDR3 spells CATSDLWSRTSGGPLDGELFF. The CDR3 DNA reads TGTGCCACCAGTGATCTGTGGTCCCGGACTAGCGGGGGGCCCCTTGACGGGGAGCTGTTTTTT.

CDR3 sequence reads: CASSLGGAAGETQYF. CDR3 DNA sequence: TGTGCCAGCAGCTTGGGAGGGGCGGCGGGGGAGACCCAGTACTTC. The chain joins TRBV5-4 to TRBJ2-5; D is perhaps TRBD2 (6 bases). Deletions cut 0 bases from V and 5 bases from J, with 14 bases between. CDR3 length: 15 residues. CDR1 is SGHNT and CDR2 is YYREEE in the germline V gene (reference sequence).

This clone was recorded once. The chain uses TRBV18 and TRBJ1-1; no definite D call. Trimming removed 3 bases at V and 1 base at J, with 9 bases between. The CDR3 has 14 residues. The germline V gene has CDR1 KGHSH and CDR2 LQKENI. This CDR3 reads CASSPTRENTEAFF. The CDR3 bases are TGTGCCAGCTCACCGACCCGGGAGAACACTGAAGCTTTCTTT.